Here is one T cell receptor beta chain with its context. Some clones are missing from TCRdb's copy, which holds only in-frame ones; the method was immunoSEQ multiplex PCR. The data hold a few hundred thousand clones, with around 85% observed a single time. Residents of approximately 25 US areas, aged about 18 to 95 years, made up the participants. In assigning cohorts, the study relied on participant-reported clinical history. Two negative PCRs, clearance, or symptom resolution characterized the recovered Cohort 3 donors. This entry is derived from a study of blood T cell repertoires in COVID-19. Whole-study context: Sample material is recorded as cDNA or gDNA derived from T cells, B-cell-depleted T cells, or PBMCs.

Germline V gene lookup returns CDR1 SGHRS and CDR2 YFSETQ. Trimming stripped 1 base from V and 5 bases from J, with 9 bases between. The CDR3 spans 13 residues. Sequencing used PBMCs or T cells enriched from blood (not recorded which). This sequence joins TRBV5-1 and TRBJ2-5; a weak D match, TRBD1 (6 bases). The receptor was isolated from a woman aged 25 to 39 who had recovered from COVID-19. The CDR3 protein is CASSLTGRETQYF. CDR3 nucleotide sequence: TGCGCCAGCAGCTTGACAGGGCGGGAGACCCAGTACTTC. Full variable domain (remainder filled in from reference TRBV5-1 and TRBJ2-5): KAGVTQTPRYLIKTRGQQVTLSCSPISGHRSVSWYQQTPGQGLQFLFEYFSETQRNKGNFPGRFSGRQFSNSRSEMNVSTLELGDSALYLCASSLTGRETQYFGPGTRLLVL.